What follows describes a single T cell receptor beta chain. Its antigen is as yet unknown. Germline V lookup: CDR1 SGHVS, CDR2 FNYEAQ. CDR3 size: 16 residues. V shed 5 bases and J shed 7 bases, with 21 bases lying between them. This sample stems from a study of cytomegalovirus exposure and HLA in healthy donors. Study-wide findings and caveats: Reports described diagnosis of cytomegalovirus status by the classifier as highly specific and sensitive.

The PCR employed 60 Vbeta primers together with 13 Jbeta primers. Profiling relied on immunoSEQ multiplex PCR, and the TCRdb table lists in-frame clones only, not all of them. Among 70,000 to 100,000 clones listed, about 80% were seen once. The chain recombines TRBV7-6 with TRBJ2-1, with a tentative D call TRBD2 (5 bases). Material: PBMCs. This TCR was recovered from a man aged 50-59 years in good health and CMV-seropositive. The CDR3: CASSPTPGLARNEQFF. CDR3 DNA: TGTGCCAGCAGCCCTACCCCTGGGCTAGCCAGAAATGAGCAGTTCTTC.